This record concerns one TCR beta chain sequence. The target of this receptor is not known. Base qualities were left out, and no much larger clone turns up one base away. The immunoSEQ Assay was the method used to sequence TCRbeta CDR3 regions. After extraction, genomic DNA underwent amplification by bias-controlled multiplex PCR, followed by high-throughput sequencing. Processing in the source paper ran as follows. To quantify the absolute abundance of every unique TCRbeta CDR3 region, sequences were collapsed and filtered. T cell fraction was estimated by normalization of TCRbeta template counts to usable DNA, with usable DNA being measured through amplification of reference genes present in all nucleated cells. Repertoire TCRs were annotated as SARS-CoV-2-specific by exact matching of V gene, CDR3 amino acid sequence and J gene to a known reactive TCR set. The reference SARS-CoV-2 TCR set was derived from MIRA and filtered for enrichment in COVID-19-positive ImmuneCODE repertoires, a step that removed public or cross-reactive TCRs. Using the MIRA antigens, annotated TCRs were further analysed by specific ORF or by position within an ORF. Breadth was defined as annotated unique rearrangements over total unique productive rearrangements; depth was the summed frequency of those rearrangements. TCR breadth was compared between groups using two-sided Wilcoxon rank-sum tests. This immuneACCESS table, as held by TCRdb, lists in-frame sequences with V and J called but not all clones. Of the missing ones, under half trace to an unresolved V gene in checked studies; the others have no known cause. From that table come the V and J calls and clone size; the DNA was used to work out D and trimming. The sample data list around 340,000 clones, and 75% to 90% of these were observed just once. The ten biggest clones cover approximately 11% of the sample.

Sample treatment or condition, as interpreted from the label and publication: 15 to 20 received Ad26.COV2.S at low or high dose, single or two shots; several received placebo; per-sample allocation not given. Repertoires of vaccine and placebo recipients were sequenced from samples taken on day 63 after the first injection. Cohort 1b enrolled around 24 adults aged 18-55 years at a single site in Boston, USA, between 29 July and 7 August 2020. Ad26.COV2.S was a replication-incompetent adenovirus type 26 vector that expressed a prefusion-stabilized SARS-CoV-2 spike protein derived from the original Wuhan strain. CDR1 is given as SEHNR and CDR2 as FQNEAQ, both from the germline V gene (reference sequence). The CDR3, from cysteine to phenylalanine, totals 13 residues. The read is trimmed to its CDR3 DNA, 39 bases read in frame from base 1. Trimming takes 7 bases from V and 5 bases from J, and the germline ends sit 15 bases apart.

This specimen belongs to a study of Ad26.COV2.S vaccination and SARS-CoV-2 variants (dated by TCRdb to the early 2020s). Background on the whole study: Vaccine-arm donors were drawn from COV1001, a multicentre, randomized, double-blind, placebo-controlled phase I-IIa trial of Ad26.COV2.S in healthy adults. Ad26.COV2.S was administered intramuscularly at 5 x 10^10 or 1 x 10^11 viral particles, either as a single shot or as two shots given 56 days apart. Sequencing of the TCRbeta repertoire served to evaluate the specificity and breadth of SARS-CoV-2-reactive T cell receptors following Ad26.COV2.S vaccination. A total of roughly 30 samples were included in the TCR-sequenced set, comprising around 19 Ad26.COV2.S vaccine recipients, 5 placebo recipients and 8 SARS-CoV-2 convalescent individuals. Trial participants were randomized into five groups of five, in which low-dose or high-dose Ad26.COV2.S was given once or twice, or placebo was given on both occasions. Investigators did not know the trial group allocation while performing experiments and assessing outcomes.

Beyond this particular receptor, the publication reports: Substantial breadth of spike-specific CD8+ and CD4+ T cell responses was reported after vaccination. It was noted by the authors that total T cell responses may have been underestimated by the TCR breadth and depth analyses. Vaccine and placebo recipients had similar non-spike TCR breadth, a finding consistent with the vaccine containing only spike. Compared with placebo recipients, Ad26.COV2.S recipients showed higher spike-specific TCR breadth (P = 0.0014). Comparing responses between vaccine doses or regimens was not something the study was powered to do.

The chain joins TRBV7-9 to TRBJ2-7; the D gene is possibly TRBD1, with 6 bases matching. The receptor's source is a person between 18 and 65 years old who received the Ad26.COV2.S COVID-19 vaccine or a placebo. The sample consisted of peripheral blood, taken in a trial of Ad26.COV2.S vaccine versus placebo. This receptor has the CDR3 CASTARGYHEQYF. The nucleotide sequence is given as TGTGCCAGCACCGCGAGGGGGTACCACGAGCAGTACTTC.